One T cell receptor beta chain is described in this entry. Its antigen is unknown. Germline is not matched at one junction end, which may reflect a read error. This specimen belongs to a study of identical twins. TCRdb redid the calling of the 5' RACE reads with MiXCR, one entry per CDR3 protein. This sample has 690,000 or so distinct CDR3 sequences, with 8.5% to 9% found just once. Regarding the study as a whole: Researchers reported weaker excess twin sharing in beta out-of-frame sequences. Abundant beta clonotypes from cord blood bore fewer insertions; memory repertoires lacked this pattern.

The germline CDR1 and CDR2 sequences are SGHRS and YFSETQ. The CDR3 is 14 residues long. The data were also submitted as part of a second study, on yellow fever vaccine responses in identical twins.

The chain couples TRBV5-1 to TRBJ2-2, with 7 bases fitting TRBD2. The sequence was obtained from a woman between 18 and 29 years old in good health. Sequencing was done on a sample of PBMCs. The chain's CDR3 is CASSLDGSSGKLFF. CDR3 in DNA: TGCGCCAGCAGCTTGGATGGGTCGAGCGGGAAGCTGTTTTTT.